Here is one TCR beta chain with its context. The antigen it recognizes is unknown. No much larger clonotype is one base removed from it; base qualities were not supplied. The CDR3, from cysteine to phenylalanine, totals 14 residues. The kept DNA is CDR3 alone, 42 bases in frame from the first base. Trimming at the junction amounts to 4 bases on V and 3 bases on J, and the germline ends lie 14 bases apart. CDR1 SGHRS and CDR2 YFSETQ were looked up in the germline V gene. The library was obtained by the immunoSEQ multiplex PCR assay. Not all clones reach the TCRdb copy of this immuneACCESS table, which keeps in-frame sequences only. Checked studies attribute under half of the gap to unresolved V genes and leave the rest unexplained. The sample table holds 90,000 or so clones, of which approximately 84% were seen once. The ten largest clones take up about 38% of the sample. The sample originates from a study of control samples from healthy donors and cancer patients (dated by TCRdb to between 2020 and 2021).

The specimen was PBMCs. Recombination connected TRBV5-1 to TRBJ2-7, with a weak D call of TRBD1 (5 bases match). The sequence was collected from a man in his 70s with lung cancer. The nucleotide sequence reads as follows: TGCGCCAGCAGCCACTATGGACACAACTACGAGCAGTACTTC. Its protein is CASSHYGHNYEQYF.